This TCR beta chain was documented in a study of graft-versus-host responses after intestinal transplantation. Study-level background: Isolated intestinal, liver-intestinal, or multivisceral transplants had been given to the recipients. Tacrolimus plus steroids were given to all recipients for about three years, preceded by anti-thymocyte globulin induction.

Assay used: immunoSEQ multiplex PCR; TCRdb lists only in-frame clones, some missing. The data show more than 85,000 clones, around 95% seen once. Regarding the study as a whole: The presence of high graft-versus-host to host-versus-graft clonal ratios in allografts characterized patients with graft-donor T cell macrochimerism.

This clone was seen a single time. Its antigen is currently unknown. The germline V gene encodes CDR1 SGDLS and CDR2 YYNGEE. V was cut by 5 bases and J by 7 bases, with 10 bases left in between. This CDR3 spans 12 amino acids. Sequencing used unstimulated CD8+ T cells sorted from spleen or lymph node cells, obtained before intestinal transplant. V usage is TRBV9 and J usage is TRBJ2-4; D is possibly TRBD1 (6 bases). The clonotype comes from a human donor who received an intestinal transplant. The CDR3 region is CASSGQRNIQYF. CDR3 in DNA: TGTGCCAGCAGTGGACAGAGGAACATTCAGTACTTC.